This TCR beta chain is drawn from a study of blood T cell repertoires in COVID-19. TCRdb keeps only in-frame clones here, not all; method: immunoSEQ multiplex PCR. The sample consists of approximately 250,000 clones, around nine tenths of them appearing once. Germline CDR1 and CDR2: MDHEN and SYDVKM. V lost 10 bases to trimming and J lost 0 bases, with 13 bases between them. The length of the CDR3 is 14 residues. The TCR originated in a woman in her sixties or seventies with COVID-19, enrolled during active disease. The V gene is TRBV28, the J gene TRBJ2-1, with TRBD2 as a possible D gene (6 bases). The specimen was peripheral blood. Here the CDR3 reads CAIPTSSSYNEQFF. The DNA for the CDR3 is TGTGCCATCCCCACTAGCAGCTCCTACAATGAGCAGTTCTTC.